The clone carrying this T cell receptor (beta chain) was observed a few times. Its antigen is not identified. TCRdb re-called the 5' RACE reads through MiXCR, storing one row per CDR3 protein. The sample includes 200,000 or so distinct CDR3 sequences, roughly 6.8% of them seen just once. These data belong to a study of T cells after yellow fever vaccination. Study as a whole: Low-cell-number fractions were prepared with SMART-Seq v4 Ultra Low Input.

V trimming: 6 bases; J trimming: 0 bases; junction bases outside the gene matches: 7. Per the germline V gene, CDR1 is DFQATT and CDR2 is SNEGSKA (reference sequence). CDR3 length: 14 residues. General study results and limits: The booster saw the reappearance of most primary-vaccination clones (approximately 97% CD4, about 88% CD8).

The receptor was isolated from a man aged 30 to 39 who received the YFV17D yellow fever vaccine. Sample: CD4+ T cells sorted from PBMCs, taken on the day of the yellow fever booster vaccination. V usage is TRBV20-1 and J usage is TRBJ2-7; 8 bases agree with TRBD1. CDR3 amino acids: CSARGQVISYEQYF. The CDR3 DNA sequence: TGCAGTGCGAGGGGACAGGTTATCTCCTACGAGCAGTACTTC.